These 9 T cell receptor beta chains originate from one sample sequenced in a study of blood T cell repertoires in COVID-19 (dated by TCRdb to between 2020 and 2021). The library was built by means of the immunoSEQ multiplex PCR assay. In TCRdb, the immuneACCESS table is reduced to in-frame sequences with V and J assigned. These tables do not hold every clone; where another copy was compared, an unresolved V gene accounts for under half, and the others remain unexplained. A total of approximately 330,000 clones appear in this sample, 88% of them only once. Around 4% of the sample belongs to the ten largest clones. Sequenced sample: peripheral blood. These receptors were obtained from a woman aged 45-65 years with active or convalescent COVID-19.

This sequence joins TRBV30 and TRBJ2-2; perhaps TRBD1 as D (6 bases). CDR3 size: 13 residues. CDR1 GTSNPN and CDR2 SVGIG come from the germline V gene (reference sequence). The V and J ends lost 6 bases and 0 bases respectively, with 8 bases between them. The CDR3 DNA follows: TGTGCCTGCCAGGGGTCGAACACCGGGGAGCTGTTTTTT. Protein sequence: CACQGSNTGELFF.

This rearrangement joins TRBV28 to TRBJ2-5; the D gene is possibly TRBD2 (7 bases). The germline V and J ends were trimmed by 6 bases and 3 bases, with 14 bases remaining between them. CDR1 is MDHEN and CDR2 is SYDVKM in the germline V gene. The CDR3 consists of 14 residues. CDR3 amino acids: CASSLGGAKETQYF. Here the CDR3 DNA reads TGTGCCAGCAGCCTGGGGGGGGCGAAAGAGACCCAGTACTTC.

The rearrangement joins TRBV23-1 to TRBJ2-5; tentative D call: TRBD1 (6 bases). TRBV23-1 is noted as an ORF with a role that remains uncertain. V was trimmed by 6 bases and J by 7 bases, leaving 18 bases between them. The CDR3 length is 14 residues. The CDR3 loop is CASRGFEGDGTQYF. The DNA for the CDR3 is TGCGCCAGCAGGGGATTCGAGGGGGACGGGACCCAGTACTTC.

The V call is TRBV7-2, the J call TRBJ1-2; 11 nucleotides align to TRBD1. Unmatched junction bases numbered 6, after V lost 4 bases and J lost 8 bases. Per the germline V gene, CDR1 is SGHTA and CDR2 is FQGNSA. The CDR3 length is 14 residues. The CDR3: CASSSGQGAWGYTF. The CDR3 DNA reads as TGTGCCAGCAGCTCCGGACAGGGGGCATGGGGCTACACCTTC.

V is TRBV23-1 and J is TRBJ1-2; D call uncertain. TRBV23-1 is an ORF, and what it does is uncertain. This CDR3 spans 11 amino acids. Trimming left V 3 bases short and J 14 bases short, with 13 bases between. CDR3 DNA: TGCGCCAGCAGTCACCCCGGGGAGAGGACCTTC. Translating gives CASSHPGERTF.

The chain recombines TRBV7-9 with TRBJ2-1, with TRBD2 identical over 12 bases. The CDR3 sequence is 14 residues long. CDR1 SEHNR and CDR2 FQNEAQ come from the germline V gene (reference sequence). After removal of 7 bases from V and 9 bases from J, the junction contained 7 bases not matched to a gene. CDR3 DNA sequence: TGTGCCAGCACCAGACTAGCGGGGGAGGGTGAGCAGTTCTTC. Encoded protein: CASTRLAGEGEQFF. The full variable domain, completed using reference TRBV7-9 and TRBJ2-1, is DTGVSQNPRHKITKRGQNVTFRCDPISEHNRLYWYRQTLGQGPEFLTYFQNEAQLEKSRLLSDRFSAERPKGSFSTLEIQRTEQGDSAMYLCASTRLAGEGEQFFGPGTRLTVL.

This rearrangement joins TRBV6-6 to TRBJ2-5; D may be TRBD1 (6 bases). CDR1 is MNHNY and CDR2 is SVGAGI in the germline V gene (reference sequence). The CDR3 sequence is 17 residues long. V was cut by 5 bases and J by 2 bases, with 21 bases left in between. DNA for the CDR3: TGTGCCAGCAGTCCTACTTCGAAGGGACACCCACAAGAGACCCAGTACTTC. This encodes CASSPTSKGHPQETQYF.

The chain has TRBV28 and TRBJ2-1; no reliable D call. Germline values: CDR1 MDHEN, CDR2 SYDVKM. The V end was cut by 1 base, the J end by 7 bases, with 14 bases between. The CDR3 covers 15 residues. CDR3 amino acids: CASSLSGHGSNEQFF. The CDR3 bases are TGTGCCAGCAGTTTATCTGGGCATGGGTCGAATGAGCAGTTCTTC.

The CDR3 loop reads CASGLAGLETQYF. CDR3 bases: TGTGCCAGCGGACTAGCGGGATTAGAGACCCAGTACTTC. The rearrangement links TRBV28 to TRBJ2-5; 12 bases agree with TRBD2. Trimming cost V 8 bases and J 4 bases; bases outside gene matches: 2. The CDR3 consists of 13 residues. CDR1 and CDR2 (germline): MDHEN, SYDVKM.